Given below is one T cell receptor beta chain in context. Its antigen is currently unknown. This entry comes from a study of T cell repertoires in cytomegalovirus infection. Whole-study context: Signatures in public TCR beta sequences pointed to both CMV infection and matching HLA type.

Overall study results and limits: Within the response measured ex vivo, HLA-C-restricted CMV-specific TCR beta clonotypes were dominant. Summed frequency of public TCR beta families distinguished CMV carriers with the relevant HLA.

Looked up from germline, CDR1 is SEHNR and CDR2 is FQNEAQ (reference sequence). The V segment lost 2 bases and the J segment 8 bases; nucleotides outside the gene matches: 10. The CDR3 is 16 amino acids. TCRdb reprocessed the reads via MiXCR and lists one record per CDR3 protein. Among 200,000 to 250,000 distinct CDR3 sequences, under 25% were seen once, and the ten largest hold 18%. This receptor was taken from a human donor in good health (CMV status not recorded). Some clones in this sample may be carry-over from other donors' samples. The sample consisted of CD8+ T cells from PBMCs. V usage is TRBV7-9 and J usage is TRBJ2-1, with 9 positions matching TRBD1. The CDR3 loop reads CASSLPDRGKIDEQFF. In nucleotides, the CDR3 is TGTGCCAGCAGCTTACCGGACAGGGGAAAAATAGATGAGCAGTTCTTC.